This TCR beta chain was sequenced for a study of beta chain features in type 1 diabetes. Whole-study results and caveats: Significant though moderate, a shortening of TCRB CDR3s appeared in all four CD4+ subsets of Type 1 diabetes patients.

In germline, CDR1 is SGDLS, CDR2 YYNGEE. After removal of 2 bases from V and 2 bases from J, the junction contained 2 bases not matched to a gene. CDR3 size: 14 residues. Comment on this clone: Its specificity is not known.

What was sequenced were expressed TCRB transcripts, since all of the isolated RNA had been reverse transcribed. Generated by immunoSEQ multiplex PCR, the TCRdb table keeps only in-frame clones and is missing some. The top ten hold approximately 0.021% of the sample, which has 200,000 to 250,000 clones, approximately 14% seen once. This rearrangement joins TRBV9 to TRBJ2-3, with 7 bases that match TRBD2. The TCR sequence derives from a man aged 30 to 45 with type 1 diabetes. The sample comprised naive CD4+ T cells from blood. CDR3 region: CASSVGTNTDTQYF. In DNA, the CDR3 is TGTGCCAGCAGCGTTGGGACTAACACAGATACGCAGTATTTT.